These T cell receptor beta chains were read from a single sample in a study of blood T cell repertoires in COVID-19. The data were produced by immunoSEQ multiplex PCR, yet TCRdb's version contains in-frame clones alone and is incomplete. The sample has roughly 400,000 clones, roughly 84% seen once. Material for sequencing was PBMCs or T cells enriched from blood (not recorded which). These receptors all stem from a woman under 30 who had been exposed to COVID-19. Both conserved end residues are part of each CDR3. D genes are given only for firm matches. A row's size may be missing; if present it is once, few, many or a size class.

j_gene,d_gene,v_gene,abundance,CDR3nt,CDR3aa
TRBJ1-1,.,TRBV6-5,.,TGTGCCAGCAGTTACGAGCCGTTGAAGGGGGTAGCTTTCTTT,CASSYEPLKGVAFF
TRBJ1-2,.,TRBV2,.,TGTGCCAGCAGTACCGGGACATTTGGTGGCTACACCTTC,CASSTGTFGGYTF
TRBJ1-2,.,TRBV11-3,.,TGTGCCAGCAGCTTCCACAGGGAGGGCTACACCTTC,CASSFHREGYTF
TRBJ1-6,.,TRBV7-2,.,TGTGCCAGCAGCTTAGTCGGGGGGATTAATTCACCCCTCCACTTT,CASSLVGGINSPLHF
TRBJ2-4,.,TRBV7-2,.,TGTGCCAGCAGCTCTCTTTTAATTGGCGCCAAAAACATTCAGTACTTC,CASSSLLIGAKNIQYF
TRBJ2-3,.,TRBV14,.,TGTGCCAGCAGCCTGGGGCGCGGGGGCACAGATACGCAGTATTTT,CASSLGRGGTDTQYF
TRBJ1-2,.,TRBV6-1,.,TGTGCCAGCAGTGACAGGGGCGGTTGGAACTATGGCTACACCTTC,CASSDRGGWNYGYTF
TRBJ2-1,TRBD2,TRBV19,.,TGTGCCAGTAAGACTAGCGGGGGAAGCTCCTACAATGAGCAGTTCTTC,CASKTSGGSSYNEQFF
TRBJ2-5,TRBD1,TRBV6-5,.,TGTGCCAGCAGTTGGGGGACAGGGAAGTTGGAGACCCAGTACTTC,CASSWGTGKLETQYF
TRBJ2-3,.,TRBV10-3,.,TGTGCCATCAGTGAAGGAGTGGGCACAGATACGCAGTATTTT,CAISEGVGTDTQYF
TRBJ1-6,TRBD1,TRBV6-5,.,TGTGCCAGCAGGGCTGGGACAGGGAATAATTCACCCCTCCACTTT,CASRAGTGNNSPLHF
TRBJ2-7,.,TRBV7-2,once,TGTGCCAGCAGCCTGAGGCAGGGGTTCTACGAGCAGTACTTC,CASSLRQGFYEQYF
TRBJ1-1,.,TRBV28,.,TGTGCCAGCTGTTCCCGGGGGGCTGAAGCTTTCTTT,CASCSRGAEAFF
TRBJ2-3,TRBD2,TRBV2,.,TGTGCCAGCAGTGACTTTCCCAGCGGGATGTCCACAGATACGCAGTATTTT,CASSDFPSGMSTDTQYF
TRBJ2-6,TRBD1,TRBV7-9,.,TGTGCCAGCAGCCGAGGGGGACAGGGCTACTCTGGGGCCAACGTCCTGACTTTC,CASSRGGQGYSGANVLTF
TRBJ2-7,.,TRBV14,.,TGTGCCAGCAGCCATTTGGGAGGCTCCTACGAGCAGTACTTC,CASSHLGGSYEQYF
TRBJ2-7,TRBD1,TRBV5-1,few,TGCGCCAGCAGCCGAGAGACAGGGCCCTACGAGCAGTACTTC,CASSRETGPYEQYF
TRBJ2-5,.,TRBV18,.,TGTGCCAGCTCAGCAATAGGGGGAGAGACCCAGTACTTC,CASSAIGGETQYF
TRBJ2-7,.,TRBV7-2,.,TGTGCCAGCAGCCCCGGTCAAGGAGCCTACGAGCAGTACTTC,CASSPGQGAYEQYF
TRBJ1-6,.,TRBV9,.,TGTGCCAGCAGCGTATCGGTTGATTCACCCCTCCACTTT,CASSVSVDSPLHF
TRBJ2-1,.,TRBV14,.,TGTGCCAGCAGCCAAGATTCGGGCTACAATGAGCAGTTCTTC,CASSQDSGYNEQFF
TRBJ2-7,TRBD1,TRBV3-1/TRBV3-2,.,TGTGCCAGCAGCCAAGAAACAGGGGGCCTCATCCGATACGAGCAGTACTTC,CASSQETGGLIRYEQYF